This TCR beta chain was observed in a study of blood T cell repertoires in COVID-19. With V trimmed by 0 bases and J by 7 bases, 8 bases remained unmatched. The CDR3 is made up of 16 amino acids. The germline V gene encodes CDR1 MNHEY and CDR2 SVGEGT. Some clones are missing from TCRdb's copy, which holds only in-frame ones; the method was immunoSEQ multiplex PCR. The table records about 130,000 clones, 90% of them present only once. This clonotype was obtained from a man aged 55 to 70 with COVID-19, enrolled during active disease. V gene TRBV6-2 or TRBV6-3 combines with J gene TRBJ1-5; TRBD1 matches 8 bases. Sequencing was performed on peripheral blood. CDR3 amino acids: CASSYSGQGPGQPQHF. The CDR3 nucleotides read TGTGCCAGCAGTTACTCAGGACAGGGTCCGGGACAGCCCCAGCATTTT.